The next 31 T cell receptor beta chains were all read from a single sample in a study of blood T cell repertoires in COVID-19. The method was immunoSEQ multiplex PCR; TCRdb's version includes in-frame clones alone and lacks a portion of them. Seen here are over 150,000 clones, 70% to 90% observed once, and the top ten hold around 1.1%. The specimen sequenced was peripheral blood. These receptors came from a man aged 40-55 years with acute or convalescent COVID-19.

The sample holds one count of this clone. The gene calls are TRBV19 and TRBJ2-2; possible D gene TRBD1, 6 bases. The CDR3 is made up of 14 amino acids. Germline values: CDR1 LNHDA, CDR2 SQIVND (reference sequence). With 4 bases removed from V and 6 bases from J, the gap between germline ends came to 12 bases. CDR3 amino acids: CASSTPGHPGELFF. As DNA, the CDR3 is TGTGCCAGTAGTACACCGGGACATCCCGGGGAGCTGTTTTTT.

The CDR3 DNA is TGTGCCAGCAGCTCAAGAGGAAACACCGGGGAGCTGTTTTTT. This codes for CASSSRGNTGELFF. The V call is TRBV4-2, the J call TRBJ2-2, with D uncertain. V lost 5 bases and J 2 bases, leaving 9 bases between the germline ends. CDR1 is LGHNA, CDR2 YNFKEQ, per germline. The length of the CDR3 is 14 residues.

In its sample, this clone was seen once. The V call is TRBV4-3, the J call TRBJ1-6, with D unresolved. V was cut by 0 bases and J by 8 bases, with 11 bases left in between. There are 15 residues in the CDR3. Germline lookup yields CDR1 LGHNA and CDR2 YSLEER. The CDR3 DNA sequence: TGCGCCAGCAGCCAAGACAGCGGCCGGGATTCACCCCTCCACTTT. It codes for CASSQDSGRDSPLHF.

This clone turned up a few times. The chain carries TRBV28 and TRBJ1-1; D may be TRBD1 (5 bases). The ends were cut back, 8 bases at V and 6 bases at J, with 16 bases in the middle. This CDR3 comprises 13 residues. CDR1 is MDHEN and CDR2 is SYDVKM in the germline V gene. In DNA, the CDR3 is TGTGCCAGCTACACCACCGGCAGGGCTGAAGCTTTCTTT. Translation gives CASYTTGRAEAFF.

The sample holds one count of this clone. CDR3 residues: CASSLGQVDTGELFF. The CDR3 DNA sequence: TGTGCCAGCAGCCTAGGACAGGTAGACACCGGGGAGCTGTTTTTT. The rearrangement uses TRBV27 and TRBJ2-2; 7 positions match TRBD1. This CDR3 spans 15 amino acids. Germline CDR1 and CDR2: MNHEY and SMNVEV (reference sequence). The V gene end was trimmed by 6 bases and the J gene end by 3 bases; junction bases not matched to a gene: 7.

The chain couples TRBV6-5 to TRBJ1-1; the match to TRBD1 covers 8 bases. The CDR3 spans 15 residues. Per the germline V gene, CDR1 is MNHEY and CDR2 is SVGAGI. J was trimmed by 4 bases and V by 4 bases; bases with no gene match: 8. The DNA for the CDR3 is TGTGCCAGCAGTTTCACAGGGGGACGGGCCACTGAAGCTTTCTTT. This encodes CASSFTGGRATEAFF.

V usage is TRBV2 and J usage is TRBJ1-2, with TRBD1 as a possible D gene (6 bases). Deletions cut 8 bases from V and 7 bases from J, with 17 bases between. This CDR3 is built from 13 residues. Germline V gene sequence: CDR1 SNHLY, CDR2 FYNNEI. CDR3: CASLFAGAGGYTF. CDR3 coding DNA: TGTGCCAGCCTCTTTGCGGGGGCTGGTGGCTACACCTTC.

This sequence joins TRBV9 and TRBJ1-2, with 10 bases aligning to TRBD1. V gave up 0 bases and J gave up 4 bases; unmatched junction bases: 3. The CDR3 runs 15 residues. Germline CDR1 reads SGDLS; CDR2 reads YYNGEE. CDR3 coding DNA: TGTGCCAGCAGCGTAGGGGGACAGGGGAGCTATGGCTACACCTTC. It specifies CASSVGGQGSYGYTF.

The chain is built from TRBV7-8 and TRBJ2-3; 10 bases match TRBD2. The CDR3 has 18 amino acids. V gave up 5 bases and J gave up 2 bases; unmatched junction bases: 13. Germline V gene data show CDR1 as SGHVS and CDR2 as FQNEAQ. This CDR3 reads CASSHPFLSGGSTDTQYF. The CDR3 bases are TGTGCCAGCAGCCACCCATTTCTTAGCGGGGGGTCCACAGATACGCAGTATTTT.

CDR3 sequence reads: CASGDSLPTGELFF. The CDR3 nucleotides are TGTGCCAGCGGAGATAGCCTTCCAACCGGGGAGCTGTTTTTT. The chain employs TRBV2 and TRBJ2-2; unclear D gene. Trimming took off 8 bases at V and 5 bases at J, with 15 bases between the two ends. Germline V lookup: CDR1 SNHLY, CDR2 FYNNEI. This CDR3 is 14 amino acids long.

The chain uses TRBV28 and TRBJ2-3, with a tentative D call TRBD1 (6 bases). V was trimmed by 4 bases and J by 8 bases, leaving 19 bases between them. Germline-derived CDR1 and CDR2 are MDHEN and SYDVKM. The CDR3 length is 15 residues. The CDR3 DNA follows: TGTGCCAGCAGTTCCAGGGGTGGCTCTAAGGCTACGCAGTATTTT. Translated: CASSSRGGSKATQYF. Supplemented by reference TRBV28 and TRBJ2-3, the full variable domain reads DVKVTQSSRYLVKRTGEKVFLECVQDMDHENMFWYRQDPGLGLRLIYFSYDVKMKEKGDIPEGYSVSREKKERFSLILESASTNQTSMYLCASSSRGGSKATQYFGPGTRLTVL.

This clone was observed at least ten times. V usage is TRBV4-1 and J usage is TRBJ1-6, with 11 positions matching TRBD1. Germline lookup yields CDR1 MGHRA and CDR2 YSYEKL. Trimming removed 0 bases from V and 6 bases from J; junction bases left unmatched: 1. The CDR3 loop spans 16 amino acids. The CDR3 DNA sequence: TGCGCCAGCAGCCAAGAGGGACAGGGGGTTAATTCACCCCTCCACTTT. Protein product: CASSQEGQGVNSPLHF.

As concerns this clone: The sample holds other DNA sequences that translate to the same CDR3. CDR3 loop: CASTQQGGDTEAFF. CDR3 nucleotide sequence: TGCGCCAGCACTCAACAGGGTGGGGACACTGAAGCTTTCTTT. This chain uses TRBV10-2 with TRBJ1-1; D may be TRBD1 (6 bases). The CDR3 length is 14 residues. Germline lookup yields CDR1 WSHSY and CDR2 SAAADI. The V gene lost 7 bases and the J gene lost 3 bases, with 15 bases spanning the gap.

The V and J genes are TRBV15 and TRBJ1-2; D ambiguous. Trimming shortened V by 3 bases and J by 6 bases, and 14 bases separated the two germline ends. Germline values: CDR1 LNHNV, CDR2 YYDKDF (reference sequence). CDR3 length: 14 residues. CDR3 amino acids: CATSSGALRHGYTF. CDR3 DNA sequence: TGTGCCACCAGCAGTGGAGCCCTGAGGCATGGCTACACCTTC. The whole variable domain, filled in from reference TRBV15 and TRBJ1-2, reads DAMVIQNPRYQVTQFGKPVTLSCSQTLNHNVMYWYQQKSSQAPKLLFHYYDKDFNNEADTPDNFQSRRPNTSFCFLDIRSPGLGDTAMYLCATSSGALRHGYTFGSGTRLTVV.

The V and J genes are TRBV28 and TRBJ2-2, with 7 bases matching TRBD2. This CDR3 has 15 amino acids. Germline V lookup: CDR1 MDHEN, CDR2 SYDVKM. Trimming removed 3 bases from V and 0 bases from J; junction bases left unmatched: 1. The CDR3 coding sequence is TGTGCCAGCAGTTTCCTAGCGGCGAACACCGGGGAGCTGTTTTTT. The encoded protein is CASSFLAANTGELFF.

The genes are TRBV5-1 and TRBJ2-7, with D unclear. Per the germline V gene, CDR1 is SGHRS and CDR2 is YFSETQ. This CDR3 is 14 amino acids long. V was trimmed by 0 bases and J by 0 bases, leaving 7 bases between them. DNA for the CDR3: TGCGCCAGCAGCTTGGACAGAAGCTCCTACGAGCAGTACTTC. This gives the protein CASSLDRSSYEQYF.

The CDR3 nucleotides are TGTGCCAGCAGTCCTATCTCGACGGTCCAAGACTTAACCTCCTACGAGCAGTACTTC. Its translation is CASSPISTVQDLTSYEQYF. J is TRBJ2-7 and V is TRBV28; D remains unclear. The V and J ends lost 5 bases and 0 bases respectively, with 26 bases between them. The germline V gene has CDR1 MDHEN and CDR2 SYDVKM. The CDR3 has 19 residues.

This chain uses TRBV6-5 with TRBJ1-1; D is perhaps TRBD1 (6 bases). The V gene's germline CDR1 is MNHEY and CDR2 SVGAGI. Trimming removed 2 bases at V and 5 bases at J, with 12 bases between. The CDR3 sequence is 14 residues long. The CDR3 protein is CASSYHRELTEAFF. The CDR3, as DNA: TGTGCCAGCAGTTACCACAGGGAGTTAACTGAAGCTTTCTTT.

This chain uses TRBV5-8 with TRBJ2-1, with D tentatively TRBD2 (5 bases). Between the trimmed V and J ends, which lost 2 bases and 0 bases, there was a span of 9 bases. This CDR3 comprises 15 residues. Germline V lookup: CDR1 SGHTS, CDR2 YDEGEE. CDR3 sequence reads: CASSFLALSYNEQFF. The CDR3 nucleotides read TGTGCCAGCAGCTTCCTAGCACTCTCCTACAATGAGCAGTTCTTC.

The chain uses TRBV6-2 or TRBV6-3 and TRBJ1-4, with TRBD1 matching 8 bases. CDR3 length: 13 residues. Trimming cost V 6 bases and J 5 bases; bases outside gene matches: 2. CDR1 and CDR2 (germline): MNHEY, SVGEGT. The CDR3 reads CASSDRGNEKLFF. CDR3 DNA sequence: TGTGCCAGCAGCGACAGGGGAAATGAAAAACTGTTTTTT.

This chain links TRBV6-5 with TRBJ2-3; possibly TRBD2 for D (6 bases). Per germline, CDR1 MNHEY and CDR2 SVGAGI. V was trimmed by 0 bases and J by 6 bases, leaving 16 bases between them. The length of the CDR3 is 16 residues. The chain's CDR3 is CASSYSFTSRKDTQYF. The CDR3 DNA is TGTGCCAGCAGTTACTCGTTCACTAGCCGGAAGGATACGCAGTATTTT.

The chain recombines TRBV9 with TRBJ2-1, with 7 bases aligning to TRBD1. The germline gives CDR1 SGDLS, CDR2 YYNGEE. Germline trimming cut 4 bases from V and 10 bases from J; bases unmatched to any gene: 8. This CDR3 has 13 amino acids. CDR3 nucleotide sequence: TGTGCCAGCAGCTCCCGACAGGGCAGGGAGCAGTTCTTC. Its protein is CASSSRQGREQFF.

The V call is TRBV20-1, the J call TRBJ2-5, with D perhaps TRBD2 (6 bases). Trimming shortened V by 3 bases and J by 3 bases, and 17 bases separated the two germline ends. The CDR3 length is 15 residues. The germline V gene encodes CDR1 DFQATT and CDR2 SNEGSKA (reference sequence). The CDR3 DNA follows: TGCAGTGCTAGTCAGGTTGCGGGGACTGAAGAGACCCAGTACTTC. Residues: CSASQVAGTEETQYF.

The V gene is TRBV24-1, the J gene TRBJ2-3; TRBD1 is a possible D gene (6 bases). Trimming cost V 2 bases and J 5 bases, with 13 bases left between them. The CDR3 has 15 residues. Germline assignment: CDR1 KGHDR and CDR2 SFDVKD. Written as DNA, the CDR3 is TGTGCCACCAGTGATTCCCGCAGGGGCGGAGATACGCAGTATTTT. Translation gives CATSDSRRGGDTQYF.

The chain combines TRBV7-6 with TRBJ2-3; D is unresolved. In germline, CDR1 is SGHVS, CDR2 FNYEAQ. The V and J ends lost 4 bases and 6 bases respectively, with 8 bases between them. The CDR3 extends over 12 amino acids. CDR3: CASSSVGDTQYF. CDR3 in DNA: TGTGCCAGCAGCTCCGTGGGCGATACGCAGTATTTT.

This clone has just one count. The J gene is TRBJ1-5, the V gene TRBV7-9; D possibly corresponds to TRBD1 (5 bases). The ends were cut back, 0 bases at V and 3 bases at J, with 6 bases in the middle. Germline CDR1 reads SEHNR; CDR2 reads FQNEAQ (reference sequence). This CDR3 comprises 14 residues. CDR3 in amino acids: CASSLAGDNQPQHF. The CDR3 region has the DNA TGTGCCAGCAGCTTAGCAGGGGACAATCAGCCCCAGCATTTT.

V usage is TRBV5-5 and J usage is TRBJ1-2; D is possibly TRBD1 (6 bases). The CDR3 consists of 15 residues. CDR1 and CDR2 (germline): SGHKS, YYEKEE (reference sequence). Trimming removed 3 bases at V and 0 bases at J, with 12 bases between. CDR3 sequence reads: CASSSPTGTNYGYTF. The DNA of the CDR3 is TGTGCCAGCAGCTCCCCAACAGGGACTAACTATGGCTACACCTTC.

J is TRBJ2-7 and V is TRBV2; TRBD1 matches at 7 bases. Germline CDR1 and CDR2: SNHLY and FYNNEI. The CDR3 has 12 residues. The V segment lost 4 bases and the J segment 3 bases; nucleotides outside the gene matches: 0. The CDR3 reads CASSGDSYEQYF. In DNA form, the CDR3 reads TGTGCCAGCAGTGGGGACAGCTACGAGCAGTACTTC.

The chain combines TRBV7-9 with TRBJ1-4, with D possibly matching TRBD1 (6 bases). The germline V gene encodes CDR1 SEHNR and CDR2 FQNEAQ (reference sequence). Trimming took 1 base from V and 8 from J, leaving 17 bases between them. CDR3 length equals 16 residues. CDR3 sequence reads: CASSLGSAGGWEKLFF. The CDR3 region has the DNA TGTGCCAGCAGCTTAGGATCGGCGGGGGGCTGGGAAAAACTGTTTTTT. Drawing the rest from reference TRBV7-9 and TRBJ1-4, the complete variable domain is DTGVSQNPRHKITKRGQNVTFRCDPISEHNRLYWYRQTLGQGPEFLTYFQNEAQLEKSRLLSDRFSAERPKGSFSTLEIQRTEQGDSAMYLCASSLGSAGGWEKLFFGSGTQLSVL.

This sequence joins TRBV7-2 and TRBJ2-2; 9 positions agree with TRBD2. The V gene end was trimmed by 6 bases and the J gene end by 1 base; junction bases not matched to a gene: 0. Germline lookup yields CDR1 SGHTA and CDR2 FQGNSA. This CDR3 has 14 residues. The CDR3 DNA sequence: TGTGCCAGCAGGCGGGGGGGGAACACCGGGGAGCTGTTTTTT. Translation: CASRRGGNTGELFF.

The V gene is TRBV30, the J gene TRBJ1-5; D perhaps matches TRBD1 (5 bases). The CDR3 extends over 15 amino acids. The V end was cut by 7 bases, the J end by 7 bases, with 23 bases between. The germline V gene has CDR1 GTSNPN and CDR2 SVGIG (reference sequence). CDR3 in DNA: TGTGCCTCAGGGAGGGCAGGGTCAGTTAGGCAGCCCCAGCATTTT. Translating it yields CASGRAGSVRQPQHF.